Listed below are T cell receptor beta chains from one sample, sequenced in a study of blood T cells in healthy people across ages. TCRdb called the 5' RACE reads again in MiXCR, with one record for every CDR3 protein. In the table there are about 680,000 distinct CDR3 sequences, roughly 49% of which are singletons. Sequencing was done on a sample of blood. The receptors originated from a woman aged 60-70 years in good health. The CDR3 runs from the conserved cysteine through the conserved F or W. A D gene is named only where the DNA matches it firmly. Some rows have no size entry. The others give once, few or many, or a class for an expanded clone.

j_gene: TRBJ2-1; d_gene: NA; abundance: NA; len: 12; v_gene: TRBV5-1; CDR3nt: TGCGCCAGCACCCTTGGGAGGAATGAGCAGTTCTTC; CDR3aa: CASTLGRNEQFF
j_gene: TRBJ2-1; d_gene: TRBD2; abundance: NA; len: 15; v_gene: TRBV6-6; CDR3nt: TGTGCCAGCAGTTACTCTGCGGGAGCTTTTGGTGAGCAGTTCTTC; CDR3aa: CASSYSAGAFGEQFF
j_gene: TRBJ1-1; d_gene: NA; abundance: few; len: 13; v_gene: TRBV12-3/TRBV12-4; CDR3nt: TGTGCCAGCAGTCCCGACAGTTACACTGAAGCTTTCTTT; CDR3aa: CASSPDSYTEAFF
j_gene: TRBJ1-2; d_gene: NA; abundance: NA; len: 14; v_gene: TRBV28; CDR3nt: TGTGCCAGCAGTCTCCGAGGGGCCACCCTTGGCTACACCTTC; CDR3aa: CASSLRGATLGYTF
j_gene: TRBJ2-7; d_gene: NA; abundance: many; len: 16; v_gene: TRBV5-6; CDR3nt: TGTGCCAGCAGCTTGGGACTTCCCCTGGACGCCTACGAGCAGTACTTC; CDR3aa: CASSLGLPLDAYEQYF
j_gene: TRBJ1-2; d_gene: TRBD1; abundance: few; len: 14; v_gene: TRBV11-2; CDR3nt: TGTGCCAGCAGCTTGTCCGGGACAGGGAGTGGCTACACCTTC; CDR3aa: CASSLSGTGSGYTF
j_gene: TRBJ2-7; d_gene: NA; abundance: NA; len: 14; v_gene: TRBV18; CDR3nt: TGTGCCAGCTCACAACAACAGGGTTCGGACGAGCAGTACTTC; CDR3aa: CASSQQQGSDEQYF
j_gene: TRBJ2-1; d_gene: NA; abundance: few; len: 12; v_gene: TRBV11-1; CDR3nt: TGTGCCAGCACTTCTCTAGCAGATGAGCAGTTCTTC; CDR3aa: CASTSLADEQFF
j_gene: TRBJ1-1; d_gene: NA; abundance: NA; len: 13; v_gene: TRBV30; CDR3nt: TGTGCCGACACTCTCCGGACTAACACTGAAGCTTTCTTT; CDR3aa: CADTLRTNTEAFF
j_gene: TRBJ2-7; d_gene: NA; abundance: few; len: 15; v_gene: TRBV7-8; CDR3nt: TGTGCCAGCAGCCCCCACCAGGGCCCCTCCTACGAGCAGTACTTC; CDR3aa: CASSPHQGPSYEQYF
j_gene: TRBJ1-5; d_gene: NA; abundance: NA; len: 15; v_gene: TRBV6-5; CDR3nt: TGTGCCATCAGTGAATCTTCATATAGCAATCAGCCCCAGCATTTT; CDR3aa: CAISESSYSNQPQHF
j_gene: TRBJ2-1; d_gene: TRBD1; abundance: NA; len: 14; v_gene: TRBV20-1; CDR3nt: TGCAGTGCGGAACGGGACAGCCCAACCTCACACCCGTTCTTC; CDR3aa: CSAERDSPTSHPFF
j_gene: TRBJ2-7; d_gene: NA; abundance: NA; len: 13; v_gene: TRBV20-1; CDR3nt: TGCAGTGGGTGGACTTTCCCCCAGTACGAGCAGTACTTC; CDR3aa: CSGWTFPQYEQYF
j_gene: TRBJ2-6; d_gene: TRBD2; abundance: few; len: 17; v_gene: TRBV5-6; CDR3nt: TGTGCCAGCAGCTTGGTGAGCGGGAGTGGTGGGGCCAACGTCCTGACTTTC; CDR3aa: CASSLVSGSGGANVLTF
j_gene: TRBJ2-4; d_gene: NA; abundance: NA; len: 16; v_gene: TRBV3-1; CDR3nt: TGTGCCAGCAGCCAAGTTGGGCCGTCCGGAGCGAACATTCAGTACTTC; CDR3aa: CASSQVGPSGANIQYF
j_gene: TRBJ2-7; d_gene: TRBD2; abundance: few; len: 13; v_gene: TRBV7-2; CDR3nt: TGTGCCAGCGGCGGCCTAGCGGGAGTCGAGCAGTACTTC; CDR3aa: CASGGLAGVEQYF
j_gene: TRBJ2-7; d_gene: NA; abundance: NA; len: 12; v_gene: TRBV29-1; CDR3nt: TGCAGCGTGGCAGACAGTTCCTACGAGCAGTACTTC; CDR3aa: CSVADSSYEQYF
j_gene: TRBJ2-3; d_gene: NA; abundance: many; len: 13; v_gene: TRBV6-6; CDR3nt: TGTGCCAGCAGTTACCCTGGCACAGATACGCAGTATTTT; CDR3aa: CASSYPGTDTQYF
j_gene: TRBJ2-1; d_gene: NA; abundance: few; len: 15; v_gene: TRBV15; CDR3nt: TGTGCCACCAGCAGGGACAGACAGTCCTACAATGAGCAGTTCTTC; CDR3aa: CATSRDRQSYNEQFF
j_gene: TRBJ1-3; d_gene: NA; abundance: NA; len: 13; v_gene: TRBV29-1; CDR3nt: TGCAGCGTTGTTGGAGGGAATGGAAACACCATATATTTT; CDR3aa: CSVVGGNGNTIYF
j_gene: TRBJ1-2; d_gene: NA; abundance: NA; len: 15; v_gene: TRBV4-2; CDR3nt: TGTGCCAGCAGCCAAGACGCAGCTCAAAGCTATGGCTACACCTTC; CDR3aa: CASSQDAAQSYGYTF
j_gene: TRBJ2-5; d_gene: NA; abundance: NA; len: 12; v_gene: TRBV29-1; CDR3nt: TGCAGCGTCGAGGGAATCGGGGAGACCCAGTACTTC; CDR3aa: CSVEGIGETQYF
j_gene: TRBJ2-3; d_gene: NA; abundance: few; len: 17; v_gene: TRBV7-6; CDR3nt: TGTGCCAGCAGCTCCCGTTGGACCGGGAGTGACACAGATACGCAGTATTTT; CDR3aa: CASSSRWTGSDTDTQYF
j_gene: TRBJ2-3; d_gene: NA; abundance: once; len: 11; v_gene: TRBV7-3; CDR3nt: TGTGCCAGCAGCTTCGGAGGGACGCAGTATTTT; CDR3aa: CASSFGGTQYF
j_gene: TRBJ2-5; d_gene: NA; abundance: NA; len: 17; v_gene: TRBV4-2; CDR3nt: TGTGCCAGCAGCCAAGATCCCCTCCGGCCTTCAGGGCGGACCCAGTACTTC; CDR3aa: CASSQDPLRPSGRTQYF
j_gene: TRBJ2-7; d_gene: TRBD2; abundance: NA; len: 15; v_gene: TRBV7-2; CDR3nt: TGTGCCAGCAGCTCCACTAGCGGGAGATCTTACGAGCAGTACTTC; CDR3aa: CASSSTSGRSYEQYF
j_gene: TRBJ1-4; d_gene: NA; abundance: NA; len: 12; v_gene: TRBV4-3; CDR3nt: TGCGCCAGCAGCCAAATGCATGAAAAACTGTTTTTT; CDR3aa: CASSQMHEKLFF
j_gene: TRBJ1-2; d_gene: NA; abundance: NA; len: 15; v_gene: TRBV7-2; CDR3nt: TGTGCCAGCAGCTCTTGGGGGGCCACTAACTATGGCTACACCTTC; CDR3aa: CASSSWGATNYGYTF
j_gene: TRBJ2-1; d_gene: TRBD1; abundance: few; len: 14; v_gene: TRBV7-2; CDR3nt: TGTGCCAGCAGTTCGGGACAGGGGATCGGTGAGCAGTTCTTC; CDR3aa: CASSSGQGIGEQFF
j_gene: TRBJ2-1; d_gene: NA; abundance: NA; len: 12; v_gene: TRBV18; CDR3nt: TGTGCCAGCTCACCCACACTGAATGAGCAGTTCTTC; CDR3aa: CASSPTLNEQFF
j_gene: TRBJ2-5; d_gene: NA; abundance: NA; len: 14; v_gene: TRBV5-1; CDR3nt: TGCGCCAGCAGCTTCCCAGGGAAGACAGAGACCCAGTACTTC; CDR3aa: CASSFPGKTETQYF
j_gene: TRBJ2-7; d_gene: NA; abundance: NA; len: 13; v_gene: TRBV7-3; CDR3nt: TGTGCCAGCAGCCCCCTCTCCGGGGGCGAGCAGTACTTC; CDR3aa: CASSPLSGGEQYF
j_gene: TRBJ2-2; d_gene: NA; abundance: NA; len: 15; v_gene: TRBV9; CDR3nt: TGTGCCAGCAGCGCCCTTCAAGGGGGTACCGGGGAGCTGTTTTTT; CDR3aa: CASSALQGGTGELFF
j_gene: TRBJ2-5; d_gene: NA; abundance: NA; len: 16; v_gene: TRBV28; CDR3nt: TGTGCCAGCAGTTTAACTTACGGGAGTACCGGAGAGACCCAGTACTTC; CDR3aa: CASSLTYGSTGETQYF
j_gene: TRBJ2-5; d_gene: NA; abundance: NA; len: 16; v_gene: TRBV18; CDR3nt: TGTGCCAGCTCACCCGGACCGGGATTAGTTATGAAGACCCAGTACTTC; CDR3aa: CASSPGPGLVMKTQYF
j_gene: TRBJ2-3; d_gene: NA; abundance: NA; len: 14; v_gene: TRBV4-2; CDR3nt: TGTGCCAGCAAACAGGCACGCCGCACAGATACGCAGTATTTT; CDR3aa: CASKQARRTDTQYF
j_gene: TRBJ2-1; d_gene: TRBD2; abundance: NA; len: 15; v_gene: TRBV11-2; CDR3nt: TGTGCCAGCAGCCTGGGGAGCGGGAGTTCGGGTGAGCAGTTCTTC; CDR3aa: CASSLGSGSSGEQFF
j_gene: TRBJ1-6; d_gene: NA; abundance: few; len: 15; v_gene: TRBV20-1; CDR3nt: TGCAGTGCTATGGGGGGGGCCTCCTATAATTCACCCCTCCACTTT; CDR3aa: CSAMGGASYNSPLHF
j_gene: TRBJ2-7; d_gene: TRBD1; abundance: NA; len: 18; v_gene: TRBV6-1; CDR3nt: TGTGCCAGCAGTAAATCCGGGACAGTCCCCCATCGCGTGTACGAGCAGTACTTC; CDR3aa: CASSKSGTVPHRVYEQYF
j_gene: TRBJ1-2; d_gene: NA; abundance: NA; len: 13; v_gene: TRBV27; CDR3nt: TGTGCCGGCAGCAGGGATGGAGACTATGGCTACACCTTC; CDR3aa: CAGSRDGDYGYTF
j_gene: TRBJ2-3; d_gene: NA; abundance: many; len: 14; v_gene: TRBV4-3; CDR3nt: TGCGCCAGCAGCCAGAGGGACAGCACAGATACGCAGTATTTT; CDR3aa: CASSQRDSTDTQYF
j_gene: TRBJ1-2; d_gene: TRBD1; abundance: NA; len: 12; v_gene: TRBV29-1; CDR3nt: TGCAGCGGGAGACAGGGACGCTATGGCTACACCTTC; CDR3aa: CSGRQGRYGYTF
j_gene: TRBJ2-4; d_gene: NA; abundance: NA; len: 15; v_gene: TRBV20-1; CDR3nt: TGCAGCGCACTATCCCCCCTACAGGGATCAAACGTTCAGTACTTC; CDR3aa: CSALSPLQGSNVQYF
j_gene: TRBJ2-1; d_gene: TRBD2; abundance: few; len: 17; v_gene: TRBV20-1; CDR3nt: TGCAGTGCTAGATCGACTAGCGGGGCTAGCTCCTACAATGAGCAGTTCTTC; CDR3aa: CSARSTSGASSYNEQFF
j_gene: TRBJ2-7; d_gene: NA; abundance: NA; len: 14; v_gene: TRBV28; CDR3nt: TGTGCCAGCAGTGGGGGCCAGGGGCCGGACGAGCAGTACTTC; CDR3aa: CASSGGQGPDEQYF
j_gene: TRBJ2-5; d_gene: TRBD1; abundance: NA; len: 14; v_gene: TRBV5-1; CDR3nt: TGCGCCAGCAGCTTTGGACAGGCAGAAGAGACCCAGTACTTC; CDR3aa: CASSFGQAEETQYF
j_gene: TRBJ2-5; d_gene: TRBD2; abundance: NA; len: 15; v_gene: TRBV30; CDR3nt: TGTGCCTGGAGTGGACTAGCGGGAGGGGGTGAGACCCAGTACTTC; CDR3aa: CAWSGLAGGGETQYF
j_gene: TRBJ2-3; d_gene: NA; abundance: NA; len: 15; v_gene: TRBV12-5; CDR3nt: TGTGCTAGTGGTTTGGACGGGAACTCCGGGGATACGCAGTATTTT; CDR3aa: CASGLDGNSGDTQYF
j_gene: TRBJ2-3; d_gene: TRBD2; abundance: NA; len: 15; v_gene: TRBV7-3; CDR3nt: TGTGCCTGCAGGGAGGGAGGGAGGTCCACAGATACGCGGTATTTT; CDR3aa: CACREGGRSTDTRYF
j_gene: TRBJ2-4; d_gene: NA; abundance: NA; len: 15; v_gene: TRBV10-3; CDR3nt: TGTGCCATCAGTGCGGGGAAGGGGGCCAAAAACATTCAGTACTTC; CDR3aa: CAISAGKGAKNIQYF
j_gene: TRBJ2-7; d_gene: NA; abundance: NA; len: 14; v_gene: TRBV7-2; CDR3nt: TGTGCCAGCAGCTTTACAGGGCCCCCCTACGAGCAGTACTTC; CDR3aa: CASSFTGPPYEQYF
j_gene: TRBJ2-2; d_gene: NA; abundance: NA; len: 14; v_gene: TRBV2; CDR3nt: TGTGCCAGCAGTGATCTACTGAACACCTTAAAGCTGTTTTTT; CDR3aa: CASSDLLNTLKLFF
j_gene: TRBJ2-3; d_gene: TRBD1; abundance: NA; len: 14; v_gene: TRBV7-9; CDR3nt: TGTGCCAGCAGTAAAGACAGGGAAGCAGATACGCAGTATTTT; CDR3aa: CASSKDREADTQYF